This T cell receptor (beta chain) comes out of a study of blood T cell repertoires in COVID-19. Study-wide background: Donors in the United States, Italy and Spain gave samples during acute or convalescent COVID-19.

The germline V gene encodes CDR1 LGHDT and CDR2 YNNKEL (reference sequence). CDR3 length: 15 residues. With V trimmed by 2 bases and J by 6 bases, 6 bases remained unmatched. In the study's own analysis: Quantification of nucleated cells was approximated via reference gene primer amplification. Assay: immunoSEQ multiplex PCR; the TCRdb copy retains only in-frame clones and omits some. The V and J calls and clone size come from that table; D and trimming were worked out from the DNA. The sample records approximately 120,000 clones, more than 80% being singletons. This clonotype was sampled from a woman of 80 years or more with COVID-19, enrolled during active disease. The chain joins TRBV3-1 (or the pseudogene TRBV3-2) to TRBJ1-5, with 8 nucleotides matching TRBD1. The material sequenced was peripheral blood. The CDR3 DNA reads TGTGCCAGCAGCCAATCAGGGGGCGAGGGTCAGCCCCAGCATTTT. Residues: CASSQSGGEGQPQHF.